This passage covers 24 T cell receptor beta chains from one sample sequenced in a study of technical replicates of blood from a few donors. Generated by immunoSEQ multiplex PCR, the TCRdb table keeps only in-frame clones and is missing some. Of under 65,000 clones in the sample, 86% are singletons; the top ten hold about 4.9%. The material sequenced was PBMCs. The source is a human donor in good health. Some clones in this sample may be carry-over from other donors' samples.

This clone was seen a single time. The chain is built from TRBV27 and TRBJ2-5, with 12 bases fitting TRBD1. Trimming at V came to 6 bases and at J to 5 bases, leaving 13 bases not matched to a gene. This CDR3 region has 17 residues. Germline V gene sequence: CDR1 MNHEY, CDR2 SMNVEV (reference sequence). CDR3 nucleotide sequence: TGTGCCAGCAGCCTAACGACCGGGACAGGGGGCTTGGAGACCCAGTACTTC. The encoded protein is CASSLTTGTGGLETQYF.

V is TRBV5-4 and J is TRBJ2-5; perhaps TRBD2 as D (5 bases). Germline V lookup: CDR1 SGHNT, CDR2 YYREEE (reference sequence). The V and J ends lost 4 bases and 0 bases respectively, with 10 bases between them. This CDR3 is 14 amino acids long. CDR3 sequence reads: CASSPGSHQETQYF. Written as DNA, the CDR3 is TGTGCCAGCAGCCCGGGATCTCACCAAGAGACCCAGTACTTC.

This chain connects TRBV9 to TRBJ2-3; the match to TRBD2 covers 8 bases. Germline V gene sequence: CDR1 SGDLS, CDR2 YYNGEE. This CDR3 region has 15 residues. Trimming took 0 bases from V and 2 from J; bases not matched to a gene: 2. CDR3 region: CASSVAGGVTDTQYF. CDR3 nucleotides: TGTGCCAGCAGCGTAGCGGGGGGGGTCACAGATACGCAGTATTTT.

The V gene is TRBV9, the J gene TRBJ1-5, with D perhaps TRBD1 (6 bases). Germline-derived CDR1 and CDR2 are SGDLS and YYNGEE. Trimming left V 2 bases short and J 6 bases short, with 15 bases between. This CDR3 has 15 amino acids. CDR3 amino acids: CASSVTGESGQPQHF. The DNA of the CDR3 is TGTGCCAGCAGCGTGACAGGAGAGTCAGGTCAGCCCCAGCATTTT. The full variable domain, completed using reference TRBV9 and TRBJ1-5, is DSGVTQTPKHLITATGQRVTLRCSPRSGDLSVYWYQQSLDQGLQFLIQYYNGEERAKGNILERFSAQQFPDLHSELNLSSLELGDSALYFCASSVTGESGQPQHFGDGTRLSIL.

The chain uses TRBV6-1 and TRBJ1-1, with D tentatively TRBD1 (6 bases). The CDR3 covers 14 residues. With 4 bases removed from V and 1 base from J, the gap between germline ends came to 10 bases. The V gene's germline CDR1 is MNHNS and CDR2 SASEGT. CDR3 amino acids: CASSVNRENTEAFF. CDR3 nucleotides: TGTGCCAGCAGTGTTAACAGGGAGAACACTGAAGCTTTCTTT.

J is TRBJ1-2 and V is TRBV2; D is unclear. In germline, CDR1 is SNHLY, CDR2 FYNNEI. V lost 2 bases and J 8 bases, leaving 12 bases between the germline ends. The CDR3 totals 13 residues. For the CDR3, the DNA is TGTGCCAGCAGTGAAAGCAGAAGGAGAGGCTACACCTTC. This encodes CASSESRRRGYTF.

A few counts support this clone. V is TRBV19 and J is TRBJ1-1; D uncertain. Trimming removed 2 bases at V and 4 bases at J, with 11 bases between. The CDR3 spans 14 residues. Germline V gives CDR1 LNHDA, CDR2 SQIVND (reference sequence). CDR3 loop: CASSIRGLATEAFF. Written as DNA, the CDR3 is TGTGCCAGTAGTATACGAGGGCTGGCCACTGAAGCTTTCTTT.

The chain links TRBV5-1 to TRBJ2-1, with TRBD1 matching over 7 bases. The germline V gene has CDR1 SGHRS and CDR2 YFSETQ. V trimming: 1 base; J trimming: 1 base; junction bases outside the gene matches: 11. The CDR3 runs 18 residues. This chain's CDR3 is CASSLTGDLKGSYNEQFF. The DNA of the CDR3 is TGCGCCAGCAGCTTGACAGGGGACCTGAAAGGGTCCTACAATGAGCAGTTCTTC.

This clone is a singleton in its sample. This chain connects TRBV7-8 to TRBJ2-7; no definite D call. V shed 5 bases and J shed 0 bases, with 8 bases lying between them. The CDR3 extends over 13 amino acids. Per the germline V gene, CDR1 is SGHVS and CDR2 is FQNEAQ. The CDR3: CASSQRFSYEQYF. CDR3 DNA: TGTGCCAGCAGCCAGAGGTTCTCCTACGAGCAGTACTTC.

The genes are TRBV4-1 and TRBJ2-5; D is uncertain. Trimming removed 4 bases from V and 7 bases from J, with 16 bases in between. The CDR3 runs 14 residues. The V gene's germline CDR1 is MGHRA and CDR2 YSYEKL. The CDR3 region has the DNA TGCGCCAGCAGCCGCGTTGTCTTGATTGGGACCCAGTACTTC. It codes for CASSRVVLIGTQYF.

The chain employs TRBV28 and TRBJ2-7, with a possible D match to TRBD2 (6 bases). The CDR3 runs 14 residues. Per germline, CDR1 MDHEN and CDR2 SYDVKM. Trimming cost V 5 bases and J 4 bases, with 15 bases left between them. The CDR3 DNA sequence: TGTGCCAGCAGTGGGGGGTCTCAAGTATACGAGCAGTACTTC. The encoded protein is CASSGGSQVYEQYF.

The chain recombines TRBV5-1 with TRBJ2-2; 12 bases are shared with TRBD2. The V gene's germline CDR1 is SGHRS and CDR2 YFSETQ. This CDR3 is 16 amino acids long. The trim removed 4 bases at V and 7 bases at J, leaving 8 bases unmatched. The CDR3 DNA reads as TGCGCCAGCAGCGCCTCTAGCGGGGGGGCAATCGGGGAGCTGTTTTTT. Its translation is CASSASSGGAIGELFF.

This chain connects TRBV19 to TRBJ2-7, with D possibly being TRBD2 (6 bases). V was pared by 1 base and J by 3 bases, with 10 bases between. The germline V gene encodes CDR1 LNHDA and CDR2 SQIVND (reference sequence). The CDR3 has 14 residues. The CDR3 sequence: CASSIGGGIYEQYF. The CDR3 nucleotides are TGTGCCAGTAGTATAGGAGGAGGGATCTACGAGCAGTACTTC.

This chain uses TRBV7-7 with TRBJ2-2; D remains unclear. Trimming cost V 4 bases and J 5 bases, with 5 bases left between them. There are 12 residues in the CDR3. Germline V CDR1 and CDR2: SSHAT, FNYEAQ (reference sequence). CDR3 region: CASSSRTGELFF. CDR3 nucleotides: TGTGCCAGCAGCTCGCGAACCGGGGAGCTGTTTTTT.

The chain recombines TRBV6-1 with TRBJ2-2; D is possibly TRBD2 (6 bases). The V and J ends lost 6 bases and 3 bases respectively, with 11 bases between them. This CDR3 spans 14 amino acids. CDR1 MNHNS and CDR2 SASEGT come from the germline V gene. The CDR3 protein is CASSGGDHTGELFF. CDR3 sequence (DNA): TGTGCCAGCAGCGGCGGGGACCACACCGGGGAGCTGTTTTTT.

This clone was seen a few times. V gene TRBV18 combines with J gene TRBJ2-1; 8 bases match TRBD2. The CDR3 length is 16 residues. Germline CDR1 is KGHSH and CDR2 is LQKENI. Germline trimming cut 3 bases from V and 6 bases from J; bases unmatched to any gene: 10. Here the CDR3 DNA reads TGTGCCAGCTCACCCCCGGGGGGGCGGGTCAGCAATGAGCAGTTCTTC. This encodes CASSPPGGRVSNEQFF.

This clone was seen a handful of times. This specimen includes other DNA sequences encoding the same CDR3. The rearrangement joins TRBV5-1 to TRBJ2-1; 9 bases fit TRBD2. Looked up from germline, CDR1 is SGHRS and CDR2 is YFSETQ. CDR3 length: 14 amino acids. J gave up 4 bases and V 4 bases, and 3 bases lay outside the gene matches. CDR3 sequence (DNA): TGCGCCAGCAGCCTTAGCGGGGGATACAATGAGCAGTTCTTC. It specifies CASSLSGGYNEQFF.

The V call is TRBV7-2, the J call TRBJ2-7; D is possibly TRBD2 (5 bases). V was shortened by 5 bases and J by 7 bases, with 18 bases between the two germline ends. The CDR3 is made up of 14 amino acids. Per germline, CDR1 SGHTA and CDR2 FQGNSA. CDR3 in DNA: TGTGCCAGCAGCCGGGCCGGTGGAGGATGGGAGCAGTACTTC. Translating gives CASSRAGGGWEQYF.

The chain combines TRBV29-1 with TRBJ1-2; 11 nucleotides agree with TRBD1. The ends lost 4 bases at V and 8 bases at J; junction bases unmatched: 3. The CDR3 is 12 residues long. Looked up from germline, CDR1 is SQVTM and CDR2 is ANQGSEA. The CDR3: CSVVGQGGGYTF. DNA for the CDR3: TGCAGCGTTGTGGGACAGGGGGGCGGCTACACCTTC.

CDR3 sequence (DNA): TGTGCCACCAGCAACCGGGACAGGGTCGGCGAGCAGTACTTC. The encoded protein is CATSNRDRVGEQYF. This sequence joins TRBV15 and TRBJ2-7, with 9 bases lining up with TRBD1. The CDR3 consists of 14 residues. The V gene's germline CDR1 is LNHNV and CDR2 YYDKDF (reference sequence). V lost 4 bases and J lost 6; bases outside the gene matches: 7.

The chain is built from TRBV25-1 and TRBJ1-2; 9 nucleotides agree with TRBD1. V trimming: 4 bases; J trimming: 8 bases; junction bases outside the gene matches: 2. This CDR3 has 12 amino acids. Germline-derived CDR1 and CDR2 are MGHDK and SYGVNS. The CDR3 nucleotides are TGTGCCAGCAGTGGGACAGGGGACGGCTACACCTTC. Residues: CASSGTGDGYTF.

V gene TRBV7-9 combines with J gene TRBJ1-6, with D tentatively TRBD1 (5 bases). The V end was cut by 8 bases, the J end by 8 bases, with 13 bases between. The CDR3 has 13 residues. Per the germline V gene, CDR1 is SEHNR and CDR2 is FQNEAQ (reference sequence). In DNA, the CDR3 is TGTGCCAGCGGGGAGGGGAGGGATTCACCCCTCCACTTT. Its protein is CASGEGRDSPLHF.

The chain links TRBV6-5 to TRBJ2-7; 11 bases are shared with TRBD2. Germline loops: CDR1 MNHEY, CDR2 SVGAGI. The CDR3 sequence is 14 residues long. With 5 bases clipped from V and 5 bases from J, the junction kept 5 bases outside the gene matches. The CDR3 loop reads CASSRTSGPNEQYF. The CDR3 bases are TGTGCCAGCAGTCGGACTAGCGGGCCCAACGAGCAGTACTTC.

The chain uses TRBV27 and TRBJ2-1, with 7 bases lining up with TRBD2. CDR3 length: 14 amino acids. J gave up 8 bases and V 5 bases, and 9 bases lay outside the gene matches. CDR1 MNHEY and CDR2 SMNVEV come from the germline V gene (reference sequence). CDR3 DNA sequence: TGTGCCAGCAGTCTCCGGGACTATGGGTATGAGCAGTTCTTC. Amino acid sequence: CASSLRDYGYEQFF.